This T cell receptor (beta chain) was recorded in a study of blood T cells in healthy people across ages. Researchers collected around 11 milliliters of peripheral blood from every single donor. This clonotype was seen at least ten times. Next came a second PCR, run for about 7 to 11 cycles, which used a sample-barcoded 5' primer along with a J-beta primer mix. Every sample produced at least 3 million CDR3-containing paired-end reads. Using its own MiXCR run on the 5' RACE reads, TCRdb lists one record per CDR3 protein. The sample carries hundreds of thousands of distinct CDR3 sequences, about 52% recorded once. Trimming removed 0 bases from V and 7 bases from J, with 14 bases in between. Per germline, CDR1 SGHRS and CDR2 YFSETQ. CDR3 length: 15 amino acids.

This chain joins TRBV5-1 and TRBJ2-1; D gene unclear. This TCR was sampled from a woman between 55 and 75 years old in good health. Material for sequencing was blood. The CDR3 region is CASSLENPALNEQFF. In DNA, the CDR3 is TGCGCCAGCAGCTTGGAAAATCCCGCACTAAATGAGCAGTTCTTC.